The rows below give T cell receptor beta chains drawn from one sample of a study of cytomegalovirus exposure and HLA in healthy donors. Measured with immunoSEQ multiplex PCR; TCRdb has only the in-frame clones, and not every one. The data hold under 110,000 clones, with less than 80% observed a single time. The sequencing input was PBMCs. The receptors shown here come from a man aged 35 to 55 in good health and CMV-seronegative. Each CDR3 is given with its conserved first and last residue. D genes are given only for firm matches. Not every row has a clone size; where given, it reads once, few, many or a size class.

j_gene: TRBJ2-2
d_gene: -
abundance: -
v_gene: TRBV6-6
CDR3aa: CASREGKSGELFF
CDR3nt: TGTGCCAGCAGGGAGGGGAAGTCCGGGGAGCTGTTTTTT

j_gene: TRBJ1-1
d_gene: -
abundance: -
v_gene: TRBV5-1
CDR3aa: CASSLRGTEAFF
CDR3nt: TGCGCCAGCAGCTTAAGGGGGACTGAAGCTTTCTTT

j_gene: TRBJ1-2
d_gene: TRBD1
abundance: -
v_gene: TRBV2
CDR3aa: CASKEDRVHEGYTF
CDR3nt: TGTGCCAGCAAGGAAGACAGGGTACATGAGGGCTACACCTTC

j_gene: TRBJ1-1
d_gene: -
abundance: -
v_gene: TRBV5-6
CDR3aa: CASSTRGGGNTEAFF
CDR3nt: TGTGCCAGCAGCACAAGAGGGGGGGGGAACACTGAAGCTTTCTTT

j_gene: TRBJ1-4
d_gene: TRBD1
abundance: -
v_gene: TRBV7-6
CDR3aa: CASSLGGGRGNEKLFF
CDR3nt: TGTGCCAGCAGCTTAGGAGGGGGCAGAGGGAATGAAAAACTGTTTTTT

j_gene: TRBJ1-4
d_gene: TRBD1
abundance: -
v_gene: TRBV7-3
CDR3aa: CASSFLGQGATSNEKLFF
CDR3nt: TGTGCCAGCAGCTTCCTGGGACAGGGGGCGACCTCTAATGAAAAACTGTTTTTT

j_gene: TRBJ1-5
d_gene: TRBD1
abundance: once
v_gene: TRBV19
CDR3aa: CASSIGGDRLYSNQPQHF
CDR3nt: TGTGCCAGTAGTATTGGAGGGGACAGGCTCTATAGCAATCAGCCCCAGCATTTT

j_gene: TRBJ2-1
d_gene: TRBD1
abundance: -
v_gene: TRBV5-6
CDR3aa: CASSGGTGGSYNEQFF
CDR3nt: TGTGCCAGCAGCGGAGGGACAGGGGGGTCCTACAATGAGCAGTTCTTC

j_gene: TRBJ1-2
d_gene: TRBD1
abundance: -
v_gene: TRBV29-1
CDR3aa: CSVERDRGRIDYGYTF
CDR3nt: TGCAGCGTTGAAAGGGACAGGGGACGTATTGACTATGGCTACACCTTC

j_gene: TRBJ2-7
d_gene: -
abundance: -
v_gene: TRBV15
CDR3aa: CATSQTPGPYEQYF
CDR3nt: TGTGCCACCAGCCAGACACCAGGGCCCTACGAGCAGTACTTC

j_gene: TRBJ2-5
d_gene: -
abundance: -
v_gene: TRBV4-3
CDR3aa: CASSQAPGGRSNRETQYF
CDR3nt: TGCGCCAGCAGCCAAGCCCCTGGGGGGAGGTCCAATAGGGAGACCCAGTACTTC

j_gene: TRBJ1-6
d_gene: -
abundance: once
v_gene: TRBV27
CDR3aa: CASRNEAWNSPLHF
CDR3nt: TGTGCCAGCAGGAATGAGGCTTGGAATTCCCCCCTCCACTTT

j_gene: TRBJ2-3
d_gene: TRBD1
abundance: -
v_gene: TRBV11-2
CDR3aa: CASSSDRASDTQYF
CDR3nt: TGTGCCAGCAGCTCCGACAGGGCGTCAGATACGCAGTATTTT

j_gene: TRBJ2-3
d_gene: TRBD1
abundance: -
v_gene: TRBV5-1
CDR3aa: CASSSDPTGSTDTQYF
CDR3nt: TGCGCCAGCAGCTCCGACCCGACAGGGAGCACAGATACGCAGTATTTT

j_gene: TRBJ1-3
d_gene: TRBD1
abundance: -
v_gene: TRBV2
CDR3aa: CASSETGAGGNTIYF
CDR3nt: TGTGCCAGCAGCGAGACAGGGGCTGGAGGAAACACCATATATTTT

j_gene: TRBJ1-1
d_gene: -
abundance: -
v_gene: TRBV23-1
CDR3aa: CASSQGRPNTEAFF
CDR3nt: TGCGCCAGCAGTCAGGGCAGACCGAACACTGAAGCTTTCTTT

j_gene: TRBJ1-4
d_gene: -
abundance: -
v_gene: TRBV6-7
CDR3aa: CASTKGGAREKLFF
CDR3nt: TGTGCCAGCACTAAAGGGGGGGCGCGGGAAAAACTGTTTTTT

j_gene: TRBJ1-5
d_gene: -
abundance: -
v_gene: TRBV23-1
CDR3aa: CASSQSKPGGNQPQHF
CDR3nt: TGCGCCAGCAGTCAATCTAAGCCGGGGGGCAATCAGCCCCAGCATTTT

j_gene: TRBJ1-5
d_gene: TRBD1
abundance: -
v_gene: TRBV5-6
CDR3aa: CASRLAGTASNQPQHF
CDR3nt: TGTGCCAGCCGCTTGGCCGGGACAGCTAGCAATCAGCCCCAGCATTTT

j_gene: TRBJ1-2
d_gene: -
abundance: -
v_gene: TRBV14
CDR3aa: CASSQAAGLYYGYTF
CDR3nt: TGTGCCAGCAGCCAAGCCGCAGGTCTCTACTATGGCTACACCTTC

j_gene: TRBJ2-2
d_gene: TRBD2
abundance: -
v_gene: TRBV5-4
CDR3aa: CASSLGGLAGLPGELFF
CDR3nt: TGTGCCAGCAGCTTAGGGGGACTAGCGGGGTTACCCGGGGAGCTGTTTTTT

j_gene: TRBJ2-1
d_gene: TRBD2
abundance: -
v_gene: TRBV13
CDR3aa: CASSPEGASGVNEQFF
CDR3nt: TGTGCCAGCAGTCCAGAGGGGGCTAGCGGGGTCAATGAGCAGTTCTTC

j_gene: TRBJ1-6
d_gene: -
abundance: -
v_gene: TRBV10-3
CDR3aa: CAIRAEQSNSPLHF
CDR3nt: TGTGCCATCAGGGCTGAACAGTCGAATTCACCCCTCCACTTT

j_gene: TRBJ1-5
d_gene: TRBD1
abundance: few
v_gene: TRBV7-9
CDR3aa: CASSLGTGQGSNQPQHF
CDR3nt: TGTGCCAGCAGCTTAGGGACCGGACAGGGGTCCAATCAGCCCCAGCATTTT

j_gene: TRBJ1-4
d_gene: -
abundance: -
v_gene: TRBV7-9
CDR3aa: CASSLANMAAGELFF
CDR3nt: TGTGCCAGCAGCTTAGCTAATATGGCGGCCGGGGAACTGTTTTTT

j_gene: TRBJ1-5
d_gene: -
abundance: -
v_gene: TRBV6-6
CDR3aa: CASTGNSNQPQHF
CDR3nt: TGTGCCAGTACAGGGAATAGCAATCAGCCCCAGCATTTT

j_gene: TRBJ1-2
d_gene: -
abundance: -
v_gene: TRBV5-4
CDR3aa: CASSLGGNYGYTF
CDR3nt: TGTGCCAGCAGCTTAGGCGGGAACTATGGCTACACCTTC

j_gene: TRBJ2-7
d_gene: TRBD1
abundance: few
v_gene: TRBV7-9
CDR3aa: CASSLFTGQSYEQYF
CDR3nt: TGTGCCAGCAGCTTATTTACGGGACAGTCCTACGAGCAGTACTTC

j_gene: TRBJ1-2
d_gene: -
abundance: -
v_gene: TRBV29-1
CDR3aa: CSVEERTADNYGYTF
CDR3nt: TGCAGCGTTGAAGAGAGGACAGCCGATAACTATGGCTACACCTTC

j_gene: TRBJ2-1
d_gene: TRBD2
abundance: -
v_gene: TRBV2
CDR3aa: CASSEVLAEGEQFF
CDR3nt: TGTGCCAGCAGTGAAGTACTAGCGGAGGGTGAGCAGTTCTTC

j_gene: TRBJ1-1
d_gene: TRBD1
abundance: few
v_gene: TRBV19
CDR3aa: CASRRQGRNTEAFF
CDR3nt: TGTGCCAGTAGGAGACAGGGCCGAAACACTGAAGCTTTCTTT

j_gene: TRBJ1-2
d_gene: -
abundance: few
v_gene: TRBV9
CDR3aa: CASSPGDPQRGYTF
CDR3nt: TGTGCCAGCAGCCCCGGGGATCCCCAGAGGGGCTACACCTTC

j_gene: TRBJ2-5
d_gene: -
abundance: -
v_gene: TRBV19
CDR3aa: CASSEYRVSETQYF
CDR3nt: TGTGCCAGTAGTGAATACAGGGTTTCGGAGACCCAGTACTTC

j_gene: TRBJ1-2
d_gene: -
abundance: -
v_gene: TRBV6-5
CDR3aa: CASTKGGAGYGSYTF
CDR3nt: TGTGCCAGCACCAAGGGAGGGGCAGGGTACGGAAGTTACACCTTC

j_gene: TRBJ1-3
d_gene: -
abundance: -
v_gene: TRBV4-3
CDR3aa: CASTPGRSFGNTIYF
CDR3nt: TGCGCCAGTACCCCTGGCCGGAGTTTCGGAAACACCATATATTTT

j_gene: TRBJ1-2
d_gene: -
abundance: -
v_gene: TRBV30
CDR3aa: CAWSSGDNVYGYTF
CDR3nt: TGTGCCTGGAGTTCAGGGGACAATGTCTATGGCTACACCTTC

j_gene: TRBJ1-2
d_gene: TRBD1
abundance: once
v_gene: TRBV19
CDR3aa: CAGSGTGDYGYTF
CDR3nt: TGTGCCGGTTCCGGGACAGGGGATTATGGCTACACCTTC

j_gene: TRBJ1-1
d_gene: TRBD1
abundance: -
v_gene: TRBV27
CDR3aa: CASSFKLPGQGIVNTEAFF
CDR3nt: TGTGCCAGCAGTTTTAAACTCCCGGGACAGGGAATTGTGAACACTGAAGCTTTCTTT

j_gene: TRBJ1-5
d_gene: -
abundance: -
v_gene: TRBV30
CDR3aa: CAWSVRVSRTVSANNQPQHF
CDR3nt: TGTGCCTGGAGTGTACGGGTGAGCAGAACCGTTAGCGCAAATAATCAGCCCCAGCATTTT

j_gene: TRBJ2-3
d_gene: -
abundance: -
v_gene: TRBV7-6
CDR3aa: CASSLAARGDTQYF
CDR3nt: TGTGCCAGCAGCTTAGCGGCCCGAGGAGATACGCAGTATTTT

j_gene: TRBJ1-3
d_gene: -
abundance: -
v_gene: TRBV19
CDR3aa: CPGRVKDTIYF
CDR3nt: TGTCCGGGGAGGGTCAAGGACACCATATATTTT

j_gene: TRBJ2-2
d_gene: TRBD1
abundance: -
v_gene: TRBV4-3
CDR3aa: CASSQDRGLGELFF
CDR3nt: TGCGCCAGCAGCCAAGACAGGGGGCTCGGGGAGCTGTTTTTT

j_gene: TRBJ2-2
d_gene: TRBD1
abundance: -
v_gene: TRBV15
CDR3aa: CATSSQTGENTGELFF
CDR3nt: TGTGCCACCAGCAGCCAGACAGGGGAAAACACCGGGGAGCTGTTTTTT

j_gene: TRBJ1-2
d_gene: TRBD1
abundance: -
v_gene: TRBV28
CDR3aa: CASSLMTGGVYGYTF
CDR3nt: TGTGCCAGCAGTTTAATGACAGGGGGAGTATATGGCTACACCTTC